These 25 T cell receptor beta chains were sequenced from one sample in a study of control samples from healthy donors and cancer patients. The assay was immunoSEQ multiplex PCR, and TCRdb's table has in-frame clones only and misses some. The table shows 390,000 or so clones, with roughly 90% occurring only once. Sequencing was carried out using PBMCs. The origin of the receptors is a man aged 35 to 55 with head and neck cancer.

This rearrangement joins TRBV7-9 to TRBJ1-1; no clear D gene. CDR1 and CDR2 from the germline V gene are SEHNR and FQNEAQ (reference sequence). The V end was cut by 1 base, the J end by 6 bases, with 15 bases between. This CDR3 contains 15 residues. CDR3 in DNA: TGTGCCAGCAGCTTAGGAGTGTCCGTGGTTTCTGAAGCTTTCTTT. This encodes CASSLGVSVVSEAFF.

This clone was counted once. The chain employs TRBV5-1 and TRBJ2-1; D gene unclear. CDR1 is SGHRS, CDR2 YFSETQ, per germline. V lost 1 base and J lost 7, with 15 bases in between. This CDR3 has 15 residues. The CDR3 nucleotides read TGCGCCAGCAGCTTGATGAGACCCGCTGAGAATGAGCAGTTCTTC. Its translation is CASSLMRPAENEQFF.

CDR3 sequence reads: CASSLSMGPASTDTQYF. The DNA for the CDR3 is TGTGCCAGCAGTTTATCTATGGGTCCGGCTAGCACAGATACGCAGTATTTT. J is TRBJ2-3 and V is TRBV28, with unresolved D. This CDR3 region has 17 residues. V was pared by 1 base and J by 0 bases, with 14 bases between. CDR1 is MDHEN and CDR2 is SYDVKM in the germline V gene.

V usage is TRBV28 and J usage is TRBJ2-2, with TRBD2 matching 8 bases. The CDR3 has 17 residues. Trimming cost V 4 bases and J 7 bases; bases outside gene matches: 14. CDR1 and CDR2 (germline): MDHEN, SYDVKM. The CDR3 reads CASSSYYSGRSNGELFF. The CDR3 bases are TGTGCCAGCAGTTCCTACTACAGCGGGAGATCGAACGGGGAGCTGTTTTTT.

This rearrangement joins TRBV19 to TRBJ2-1, with D uncertain. Trimming stripped 3 bases from V and 8 bases from J, with 20 bases between. The CDR3 contains 16 residues. The V gene's germline CDR1 is LNHDA and CDR2 SQIVND (reference sequence). The CDR3: CASSMPSEIRGDEQFF. DNA for the CDR3: TGTGCCAGTAGTATGCCCTCGGAGATCCGAGGAGATGAGCAGTTCTTC.

This chain joins TRBV7-2 and TRBJ2-2; TRBD1 matches 7 bases. CDR3 length: 12 residues. V was clipped by 5 bases and J by 8 bases; unmatched bases: 2. From germline, CDR1 is SGHTA and CDR2 FQGNSA. The CDR3 protein is CASSPQGGELFF. The CDR3 DNA sequence: TGTGCCAGCAGCCCACAGGGGGGGGAGCTGTTTTTT.

This rearrangement joins TRBV28 to TRBJ1-5; D uncertain. The CDR3 consists of 11 residues. Germline assignment: CDR1 MDHEN and CDR2 SYDVKM. Trimming left V 8 bases short and J 8 bases short, with 10 bases between. This chain's CDR3 is CASAHREPQHF. In DNA, the CDR3 is TGTGCCAGCGCCCATAGAGAGCCCCAGCATTTT.

Comments on this clone: This specimen includes other DNA sequences encoding the same CDR3. The V and J genes are TRBV10-1 and TRBJ1-1; TRBD1 aligns across 8 bases. The V segment lost 4 bases and the J segment 1 base; nucleotides outside the gene matches: 2. Germline lookup yields CDR1 WNHNN and CDR2 SYGVQD (reference sequence). The CDR3 length is 14 residues. CDR3 sequence reads: CASSAGTGNTEAFF. The CDR3 nucleotides are TGCGCCAGCAGTGCGGGGACAGGGAACACTGAAGCTTTCTTT.

On this clone: Other DNA sequences of this sample code for an identical CDR3. Here the CDR3 reads CASSLMGGTEAFF. CDR3 nucleotides: TGCGCCAGCAGCTTGATGGGGGGGACTGAAGCTTTCTTT. This chain links TRBV5-1 with TRBJ1-1; TRBD1 might be the D (5 bases). The CDR3 length is 13 residues. Germline CDR1 reads SGHRS; CDR2 reads YFSETQ. The V end was cut by 1 base, the J end by 5 bases, with 9 bases between.

The chain has TRBV25-1 and TRBJ1-4; TRBD1 aligns across 7 bases. CDR1 is MGHDK, CDR2 SYGVNS, per germline. CDR3 length equals 15 residues. V dropped 4 bases and J dropped 5; count of bases not matched to a gene: 7. CDR3 loop: CASSGGTVANEKLFF. For the CDR3, the DNA is TGTGCCAGCAGTGGAGGGACAGTCGCAAATGAAAAACTGTTTTTT.

V and J are TRBV7-8 and TRBJ2-2; TRBD1 aligns across 8 bases. Trimming at V came to 3 bases and at J to 1 base, leaving 4 bases not matched to a gene. This CDR3 region has 16 residues. The germline V gene encodes CDR1 SGHVS and CDR2 FQNEAQ. CDR3 in amino acids: CASSLEGTGNTGELFF. CDR3 nucleotide sequence: TGTGCCAGCAGCTTGGAAGGGACAGGGAACACCGGGGAGCTGTTTTTT.

This clone was seen only once. This sequence joins TRBV19 and TRBJ1-2, with D hard to call. CDR1 is LNHDA, CDR2 SQIVND, per germline (reference sequence). The CDR3 is made up of 15 amino acids. Deletions cut 0 bases from V and 0 bases from J, with 8 bases between. CDR3 sequence: CASSIDLGANYGYTF. CDR3 coding DNA: TGTGCCAGTAGTATAGATCTTGGGGCTAACTATGGCTACACCTTC.

In this sample, this clone turned up a few times. This sequence joins TRBV19 and TRBJ1-3; D uncertain. Trimming took off 6 bases at V and 2 bases at J, with 14 bases between the two ends. This CDR3 is 15 amino acids long. Per the germline V gene, CDR1 is LNHDA and CDR2 is SQIVND (reference sequence). The CDR3 loop is CASRSYGPTGNTIYF. Written as DNA, the CDR3 is TGTGCCAGTAGAAGCTACGGGCCAACTGGAAACACCATATATTTT.

This clone was seen more than once but under ten times. The chain has TRBV5-6 and TRBJ2-1; 11 nucleotides agree with TRBD2. The CDR3 covers 16 residues. Looked up from germline, CDR1 is SGHDT and CDR2 is YYEEEE. The J segment lost 3 bases and the V segment lost 1 base, leaving 3 bases of the junction unmatched. CDR3 nucleotides: TGTGCCAGCAGCTTGCTACTAGCGGGGGACTACAATGAGCAGTTCTTC. It specifies CASSLLLAGDYNEQFF.

This chain joins TRBV29-1 and TRBJ2-7, with TRBD2 identical over 14 bases. J gave up 6 bases and V 6 bases, and 10 bases lay outside the gene matches. Germline CDR1 and CDR2: SQVTM and ANQGSEA. This CDR3 has 15 residues. This CDR3 reads CSVERGTSGRGEQYF. The CDR3 DNA is TGCAGCGTCGAGAGAGGGACTAGCGGGAGAGGCGAGCAGTACTTC.

In this sample, this clone turned up once. This chain joins TRBV20-1 and TRBJ2-1, with TRBD2 matching over 8 bases. V lost 4 bases, J lost 9 bases, and 2 bases stayed unmatched. This CDR3 spans 11 amino acids. Germline lookup yields CDR1 DFQATT and CDR2 SNEGSKA (reference sequence). The DNA for the CDR3 is TGCAGTGCTACAGCGGGGGTTGAGCAGTTCTTC. Its protein product is CSATAGVEQFF.

The J gene is TRBJ2-2, the V gene TRBV5-1; D is possibly TRBD2 (5 bases). Per the germline V gene, CDR1 is SGHRS and CDR2 is YFSETQ. The V gene lost 3 bases and the J gene lost 7 bases, with 25 bases spanning the gap. The CDR3 has 18 amino acids. The CDR3 nucleotides read TGCGCCAGCAGCTCCCCTTTTTCCGCGGGTGCCCATGGCGGGGAGCTGTTTTTT. Translated, it gives CASSSPFSAGAHGGELFF.

The V gene is TRBV6-5, the J gene TRBJ2-1; weak D call: TRBD2 (6 bases). The CDR3 extends over 14 amino acids. With 6 bases removed from V and 5 bases from J, the gap between germline ends came to 14 bases. The germline V gene has CDR1 MNHEY and CDR2 SVGAGI. CDR3 amino acids: CASRRLASDNEQFF. DNA of the CDR3: TGTGCCAGCAGAAGGCTAGCGTCTGACAATGAGCAGTTCTTC.

The genes are TRBV7-9 and TRBJ1-6; D not certain. The CDR3 runs 13 residues. The germline V gene has CDR1 SEHNR and CDR2 FQNEAQ (reference sequence). V gave up 5 bases and J gave up 9 bases, with 11 bases separating them. CDR3 residues: CASSPGLLSPLHF. DNA for the CDR3: TGTGCCAGCAGCCCAGGATTACTTTCACCCCTCCACTTT.

This rearrangement joins TRBV11-2 to TRBJ2-1, with 7 bases fitting TRBD2. The V and J ends lost 6 bases and 7 bases, in that order; junction bases with no gene match: 12. The germline gives CDR1 SGHAT, CDR2 FQNNGV. This CDR3 spans 15 amino acids. CDR3 loop: CASSQGRANNNEQFF. Written as DNA, the CDR3 is TGTGCCAGCAGTCAAGGGAGGGCTAACAATAATGAGCAGTTCTTC.

J is TRBJ2-7 and V is TRBV27; D might be TRBD1 or TRBD2, each matching 6 bases. This CDR3 contains 15 residues. Germline-derived CDR1 and CDR2 are MNHEY and SMNVEV (reference sequence). V dropped 6 bases and J dropped 1 base, with 16 bases sitting between them. The CDR3 nucleotides read TGTGCCAGCAGCCTCAGGGGACTGGATTCCTACGAGCAGTACTTC. This gives the protein CASSLRGLDSYEQYF.

The gene calls are TRBV27 and TRBJ1-6; D remains ambiguous. Per germline, CDR1 MNHEY and CDR2 SMNVEV (reference sequence). The CDR3 is made up of 13 amino acids. V lost 7 bases, J lost 8 bases, and 12 bases lay in between. The CDR3 reads CASKADPHSPLHF. CDR3 coding DNA: TGTGCCAGCAAGGCCGACCCCCATTCACCCCTCCACTTT.

The chain joins TRBV7-3 to TRBJ1-1; 7 bases are a match to TRBD1. CDR1 is SGHTA, CDR2 FQGTGA, per germline. The CDR3 is made up of 15 amino acids. V was pared by 2 bases and J by 4 bases, with 7 bases of the junction left unmatched. CDR3 bases: TGTGCCAGCAGCTTATTAGGGGGCAGAAGCACTGAAGCTTTCTTT. Translating gives CASSLLGGRSTEAFF.

The chain carries TRBV11-2 and TRBJ2-7; D may be TRBD1 (7 bases). The CDR3 extends over 16 amino acids. Germline values: CDR1 SGHAT, CDR2 FQNNGV. V was trimmed by 6 bases and J by 6 bases, leaving 24 bases between them. CDR3 amino acids: CASSPRDGRGVSEQYF. The CDR3 DNA reads as TGTGCCAGCAGTCCCCGGGATGGCAGGGGGGTAAGCGAGCAGTACTTC.

This chain uses TRBV27 with TRBJ2-4; D perhaps matches TRBD2 (6 bases). Trimming took off 6 bases at V and 3 bases at J, with 21 bases between the two ends. Germline V gene lookup returns CDR1 MNHEY and CDR2 SMNVEV (reference sequence). The CDR3 has 17 amino acids. In nucleotides, the CDR3 is TGTGCCAGCAGCAGCAGCGCCGAAGGAGGGGACAAAAACATTCAGTACTTC. This translates into CASSSSAEGGDKNIQYF.